The sequence of this TCR beta chain was determined in a study of T cells in Graves' hyperthyroidism and ophthalmopathy. RNA transcripts yielded amplified TCR beta CDR3 regions. The HTBI primer set was used in a first-round RT-PCR of the TCR CDR3. From the multiplex PCR reads, TCRdb called clonotypes with MiXCR, one entry per CDR3 protein. The repertoire holds about 350,000 distinct CDR3 sequences, with around 15% as singletons. V gave up 5 bases and J gave up 6 bases; unmatched junction bases: 3. Germline CDR1 DFQATT, CDR2 SNEGSKA (reference sequence). The CDR3 runs 12 residues. This clonotype was recorded at least ten times.

This receptor was identified in a woman aged 55-75 years with Graves' ophthalmopathy. The chain has TRBV20-1 and TRBJ2-7, with 11 positions matching TRBD1. What was sequenced was blood. The CDR3 sequence is CSAPGTGGEQYF. The CDR3 DNA reads as TGCAGTGCTCCCGGGACAGGGGGCGAGCAGTACTTC.